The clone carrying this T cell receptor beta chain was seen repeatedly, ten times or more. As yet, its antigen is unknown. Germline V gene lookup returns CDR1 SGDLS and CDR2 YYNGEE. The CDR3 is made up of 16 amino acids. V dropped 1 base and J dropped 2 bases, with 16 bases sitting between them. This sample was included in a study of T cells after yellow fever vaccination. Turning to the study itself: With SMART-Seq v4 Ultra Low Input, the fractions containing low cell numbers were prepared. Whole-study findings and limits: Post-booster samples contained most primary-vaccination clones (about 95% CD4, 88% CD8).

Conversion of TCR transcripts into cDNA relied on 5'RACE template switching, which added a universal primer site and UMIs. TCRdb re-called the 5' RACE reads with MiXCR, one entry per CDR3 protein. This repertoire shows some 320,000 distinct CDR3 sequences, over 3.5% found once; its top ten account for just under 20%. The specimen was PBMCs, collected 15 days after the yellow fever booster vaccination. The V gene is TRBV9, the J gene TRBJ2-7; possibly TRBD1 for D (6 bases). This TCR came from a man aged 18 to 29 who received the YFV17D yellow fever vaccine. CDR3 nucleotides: TGTGCCAGCAGCGTAAGACCACGGGACAAGACCTACGAGCAGTACTTC. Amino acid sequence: CASSVRPRDKTYEQYF.